The 5 T cell receptor beta chains given below trace back to one sample, sequenced in a study of blood T cell repertoires in COVID-19. Generated by immunoSEQ multiplex PCR, the TCRdb table keeps only in-frame clones and is missing some. The sample has some 300,000 clones, 75% to 90% seen once. Sequences were obtained from peripheral blood. Receptors were obtained from a woman aged 45 to 65 with COVID-19, enrolled during active disease.

The chain joins TRBV7-9 to TRBJ2-5, with 12 bases that match TRBD2. After removal of 5 bases from V and 4 bases from J, the junction contained 2 bases not matched to a gene. Germline lookup yields CDR1 SEHNR and CDR2 FQNEAQ (reference sequence). The CDR3 spans 14 residues. In DNA, the CDR3 is TGTGCCAGCAGCGAGACTAGCGGGAGAGAGACCCAGTACTTC. As protein: CASSETSGRETQYF.

The rearrangement joins TRBV4-3 to TRBJ2-3; TRBD2 matches 9 bases. Germline lookup yields CDR1 LGHNA and CDR2 YSLEER. The J segment lost 1 base and the V segment lost 1 base, leaving 9 bases of the junction unmatched. The CDR3 extends over 18 amino acids. The CDR3 spells CASSQGLAGAIGTDTQYF. CDR3 in DNA: TGCGCCAGCAGCCAAGGGTTAGCGGGGGCCATCGGCACAGATACGCAGTATTTT.

This rearrangement joins TRBV10-3 to TRBJ1-1, with TRBD1 matching over 8 bases. Per germline, CDR1 ENHRY and CDR2 SYGVKD. After removal of 6 bases from V and 1 base from J, the junction contained 4 bases not matched to a gene. The CDR3 extends over 14 amino acids. The CDR3 protein is CAIRTGQANTEAFF. As DNA, the CDR3 is TGTGCCATCAGGACGGGACAGGCGAACACTGAAGCTTTCTTT.

The V gene is TRBV19, the J gene TRBJ2-2, with D maybe TRBD2 (5 bases). Trimming stripped 6 bases from V and 6 bases from J, with 14 bases between. From germline, CDR1 is LNHDA and CDR2 SQIVND (reference sequence). The CDR3 spans 14 residues. The CDR3 sequence is CASRFERLAGELFF. Written as DNA, the CDR3 is TGTGCCAGTAGGTTCGAGCGGCTCGCCGGGGAGCTGTTTTTT.

The chain couples TRBV4-1 to TRBJ2-7; D perhaps matches TRBD2 (5 bases). V lost 0 bases, J lost 3 bases, and 15 bases lay in between. This CDR3 has 16 residues. From germline, CDR1 is MGHRA and CDR2 YSYEKL. The CDR3 reads CASSQERATTIYEQYF. As DNA, the CDR3 is TGCGCCAGCAGCCAAGAGAGGGCAACAACAATCTACGAGCAGTACTTC.